This T cell receptor (beta chain) derives from a study of control samples from healthy donors and cancer patients. CDR3 length: 15 amino acids. Data came from immunoSEQ multiplex PCR; TCRdb stores just in-frame clones and leaves some out. This table has about 110,000 clones, around 80% appearing once. The clonotype comes from a man aged 18-30 years in good health. This rearrangement joins TRBV12-1 to TRBJ2-1; TRBD2 is taken as the D call from the table, unchecked against the DNA. TRBV12-1 is a documented pseudogene. Sequencing was done on a sample of blood. The CDR3 bases are TGTGCCAGCAGCCTAACTAGCGGGGGGTACAATGAGCAGTTCTTC. This gives the protein CASSLTSGGYNEQFF.